Shown below are 20 T cell receptor beta chains from a single sample sequenced in a study of T cells after yellow fever vaccination. TCRdb reprocessed the 5' RACE reads with MiXCR, giving one entry per CDR3 protein. Here the sample spans approximately 180,000 distinct CDR3 sequences, approximately 6.2% being singletons. The sample in question was CD4+ T cells sorted from PBMCs, obtained on the day of the first yellow fever vaccination. The origin of the receptors is a man between 18 and 35 years old who received the YFV17D yellow fever vaccine.

This clonotype was observed at least ten times. This chain links TRBV12-3 or TRBV12-4 with TRBJ2-2; D remains ambiguous. This CDR3 region has 13 residues. The ends were cut back, 10 bases at V and 1 base at J, with 10 bases in the middle. The CDR3 DNA reads as TGTGCCATAAGCCACAGGAACACCGGGGAGCTGTTTTTT. Translating it yields CAISHRNTGELFF.

V gene TRBV9 combines with J gene TRBJ1-1, with 7 nucleotides matching TRBD1. The CDR3 has 14 amino acids. CDR1 and CDR2 from the germline V gene are SGDLS and YYNGEE. V trimming: 2 bases; J trimming: 2 bases; junction bases outside the gene matches: 3. The CDR3 loop is CASSVTGLNTEAFF. The CDR3, as DNA: TGTGCCAGCAGCGTGACAGGGTTAAACACTGAAGCTTTCTTT. The full variable domain, its missing parts supplied by reference TRBV9 and TRBJ1-1, is DSGVTQTPKHLITATGQRVTLRCSPRSGDLSVYWYQQSLDQGLQFLIQYYNGEERAKGNILERFSAQQFPDLHSELNLSSLELGDSALYFCASSVTGLNTEAFFGQGTRLTVV.

This clonotype was seen a few times. CDR3 nucleotides: TGTGCCACCAGTGATTTGTCAGCGGAGCCCACAGATACGCAGTATTTT. Protein product: CATSDLSAEPTDTQYF. The chain employs TRBV24-1 and TRBJ2-3, with a weak D call TRBD2 (5 bases). CDR3 size: 16 residues. Germline CDR1 and CDR2: KGHDR and SFDVKD. The germline V and J ends were trimmed by 0 bases and 2 bases, with 11 bases remaining between them.

In its sample, this clonotype was seen many times. This rearrangement joins TRBV12-3 or TRBV12-4 to TRBJ1-2; 10 nucleotides match TRBD1. J was trimmed by 6 bases and V by 1 base; bases with no gene match: 2. CDR3 size: 14 residues. For the CDR3, the DNA is TGTGCCAGCAGTTTAGGACAGGGGGCGAATGGCTACACCTTC. This encodes CASSLGQGANGYTF.

The rearrangement links TRBV4-3 to TRBJ1-5; D is undetermined. CDR3 length: 15 residues. The V and J ends lost 0 bases and 0 bases respectively, with 6 bases between them. Looked up from germline, CDR1 is LGHNA and CDR2 is YSLEER. In DNA, the CDR3 is TGCGCCAGCAGCCAAGAACACCTTAGCAATCAGCCCCAGCATTTT. Amino acids: CASSQEHLSNQPQHF.

This clonotype was found a few times. This chain joins TRBV6-1 and TRBJ1-2; 9 nucleotides line up with TRBD1. The CDR3 has 15 amino acids. The V and J ends lost 8 bases and 9 bases, in that order; junction bases with no gene match: 16. Germline CDR1 reads MNHNS; CDR2 reads SASEGT. This CDR3 reads CASGAAGQGLLRYTF. The CDR3 bases are TGTGCCAGCGGAGCCGCGGGACAGGGACTCTTGCGCTACACCTTC.

The chain links TRBV28 to TRBJ1-1; no clear D. Trimming left V 5 bases short and J 4 bases short, with 14 bases between. Germline CDR1 and CDR2: MDHEN and SYDVKM. There are 14 residues in the CDR3. The CDR3 DNA follows: TGTGCCAGCAGTCCGACCCTAAGCGGCACTGAAGCTTTCTTT. Amino acids: CASSPTLSGTEAFF.

There are many counts of this clonotype. CDR3: CATSETGGQETQYF. DNA of the CDR3: TGTGCCACCAGTGAGACAGGGGGCCAAGAGACCCAGTACTTC. The V call is TRBV24-1, the J call TRBJ2-5; 9 nucleotides line up with TRBD1. This CDR3 spans 14 amino acids. Germline CDR1 KGHDR, CDR2 SFDVKD. V shed 4 bases and J 1 base; nucleotides not matched to a gene: 0.

This chain connects TRBV9 to TRBJ2-7; possible D gene TRBD2, 6 bases. Trimming pared 3 bases from V and 5 bases from J, leaving 24 bases between. The CDR3 spans 17 residues. Germline lookup yields CDR1 SGDLS and CDR2 YYNGEE. The CDR3 spells CASSAEGRDARKDEQYV. The CDR3 nucleotides are TGTGCCAGCAGCGCGGAGGGTCGGGACGCCAGAAAGGACGAGCAGTACGTC.

In regard to this clonotype: At one of its ends the junction is not consistent with the germline gene, which may arise from a read error. The chain employs TRBV20-1 and TRBJ1-4, with D tentatively TRBD1 (6 bases). Germline loops: CDR1 DFQATT, CDR2 SNEGSKA (reference sequence). This CDR3 region has 8 residues. This chain's CDR3 is CSAGQRNF. The DNA of the CDR3 is TGCAGTGCCGGACAGAGAAATTTT.

This clonotype was seen repeatedly, ten times or more. V is TRBV5-1 and J is TRBJ1-2; D may be TRBD1 (5 bases). The CDR3 contains 15 residues. CDR1 SGHRS and CDR2 YFSETQ come from the germline V gene. V was clipped by 3 bases and J by 8 bases, with 20 bases between them. The CDR3, as DNA: TGCGCCAGCAGCTCCGAGGGGTGGGGATCGGGCGGCTACACCTTC. It yields the protein CASSSEGWGSGGYTF.

This clonotype was seen more than once but under ten times. The chain combines TRBV5-6 with TRBJ2-7; D possibly corresponds to TRBD2 (7 bases). This CDR3 contains 14 residues. In germline, CDR1 is SGHDT, CDR2 YYEEEE. The V and J ends lost 1 base and 2 bases respectively, with 10 bases between them. The CDR3 DNA reads TGTGCCAGCAGCTTGACAGGGAGGGCCTACGAGCAGTACTTC. This encodes CASSLTGRAYEQYF.

This clonotype appeared many times. The chain has TRBV7-2 and TRBJ2-5; D tentatively reads TRBD1 or TRBD2 (5 bases each). Trimming pared 3 bases from V and 7 bases from J, leaving 18 bases between. The CDR3 is 15 amino acids. The germline V gene has CDR1 SGHTA and CDR2 FQGNSA. The CDR3 reads CASSFIWGNDGTQYF. The CDR3 coding sequence is TGTGCCAGCAGCTTTATTTGGGGGAATGACGGGACCCAGTACTTC.

Many counts were recorded for this clonotype. The V and J genes are TRBV10-3 and TRBJ1-2, with 7 bases that match TRBD1. Germline V gene data show CDR1 as ENHRY and CDR2 as SYGVKD. The CDR3 has 12 amino acids. Trimming cost V 6 bases and J 8 bases; bases outside gene matches: 6. The chain's CDR3 is CAISPTGQGYTF. The CDR3 DNA follows: TGTGCCATCAGCCCGACAGGGCAGGGCTACACCTTC.

The chain uses TRBV11-2 and TRBJ2-5; TRBD1 might be the D (5 bases). CDR3 length: 13 amino acids. The V end lost 4 bases, the J end lost 4 bases, and 10 bases lay between the germline ends. The germline gives CDR1 SGHAT, CDR2 FQNNGV. CDR3 in amino acids: CASSSGNLETQYF. The CDR3 nucleotides read TGTGCCAGCAGCTCAGGGAATTTAGAGACCCAGTACTTC.

This chain links TRBV5-1 with TRBJ1-1; 8 positions agree with TRBD1. Per the germline V gene, CDR1 is SGHRS and CDR2 is YFSETQ. The CDR3 runs 18 residues. With V trimmed by 2 bases and J by 3 bases, 15 bases remained unmatched. CDR3 coding DNA: TGCGCCAGCAGCTTCATGGCCTCAGGGGGCGCAAAGGACACTGAAGCTTTCTTT. Amino acids: CASSFMASGGAKDTEAFF.

As regards this clonotype: One end of the junction is discordant with germline, which a read error may explain. The chain has TRBV11-2 and TRBJ2-3, with a weak D call TRBD2 (5 bases). The CDR3 has 14 residues. CDR1 is SGHAT, CDR2 FQNNGV, per germline. The CDR3 protein is CASSLSGVTDTRYF. The CDR3 DNA sequence: TGTGCCAGCAGCTTGTCCGGGGTCACAGATACGCGGTATTTT.

This clonotype was seen ten or more times. V usage is TRBV5-1 and J usage is TRBJ2-3, with D perhaps TRBD2 (5 bases). Germline CDR1 is SGHRS and CDR2 is YFSETQ. CDR3 length: 13 amino acids. Trimming left V 4 bases short and J 6 bases short, with 12 bases between. CDR3 sequence reads: CASSPRLRDTQYF. For the CDR3, the DNA is TGCGCCAGCAGCCCTAGACTACGGGATACGCAGTATTTT.

In this sample, this clonotype turned up a few times. The chain joins TRBV18 to TRBJ2-7; 8 bases line up with TRBD2. V was clipped by 3 bases and J by 2 bases; unmatched bases: 9. The CDR3 has 16 residues. Looked up from germline, CDR1 is KGHSH and CDR2 is LQKENI. The CDR3 coding sequence is TGTGCCAGCTCACCCGGGGGGGGAAGCTTTACCTACGAGCAGTACTTC. Translation: CASSPGGGSFTYEQYF.

The chain combines TRBV5-1 with TRBJ2-5; D is perhaps TRBD2 (6 bases). V lost 4 bases, J lost 3 bases, and 16 bases lay in between. CDR1 is SGHRS and CDR2 is YFSETQ in the germline V gene. CDR3 length equals 15 residues. The CDR3 sequence is CASSRAGTGEETQYF. DNA for the CDR3: TGCGCCAGCAGCCGCGCCGGGACTGGAGAAGAGACCCAGTACTTC.